Each of the 23 T cell receptor beta chains below was sequenced from the same sample in a study of blood T cell repertoires in COVID-19. Sequencing used immunoSEQ multiplex PCR; TCRdb keeps in-frame clones, though not all of them. The sample contains more than 90,000 clones, 65% to 80% of which appear only once. Sample: peripheral blood. Receptors originate from a man aged 50-59 years with acute or convalescent COVID-19.

The CDR3 reads CASSLGGVSTDTQYF. DNA of the CDR3: TGCGCCAGCAGCTTGGGGGGGGTTAGCACAGATACGCAGTATTTT. The chain is built from TRBV5-1 and TRBJ2-3; D perhaps matches TRBD2 (6 bases). CDR1 is SGHRS and CDR2 is YFSETQ in the germline V gene. This CDR3 is built from 15 residues. The V end was cut by 0 bases, the J end by 0 bases, with 8 bases between.

The genes are TRBV4-2 and TRBJ1-5, with D possibly TRBD1 on 6 matching bases. CDR3 length: 14 amino acids. The V end lost 0 bases, the J end lost 10 bases, and 13 bases lay between the germline ends. CDR1 is LGHNA, CDR2 YNFKEQ, per germline. The CDR3 is CASSQDRGPFPQHF. Here the CDR3 DNA reads TGTGCCAGCAGCCAAGACAGGGGCCCATTTCCCCAGCATTTT.

The genes are TRBV3-1 (or the pseudogene TRBV3-2) and TRBJ1-5, with D unresolved. V was pared by 5 bases and J by 5 bases, with 10 bases between. This CDR3 comprises 13 residues. CDR1 and CDR2 (germline): LGHDT, YNNKEL (reference sequence). The CDR3 nucleotides read TGTGCCAGCAGCTGGAACACAGATCAGCCCCAGCATTTT. Protein product: CASSWNTDQPQHF.

Concerning this clone: Germline and junction disagree at one end, which may indicate a read error. The chain has TRBV15 and TRBJ1-6, with 7 nucleotides matching TRBD1. The germline gives CDR1 LNHNV, CDR2 YYDKDF (reference sequence). The CDR3 is made up of 15 amino acids. The CDR3 sequence is CATSGEQGLNSPLHF. For the CDR3, the DNA is TGTGCCACCAGCGGAGAACAGGGGCTGAATTCACCCCTCCACTTT.

There are a few counts of this clone. The CDR3 is CASSLGQHSPLHF. CDR3 DNA: TGTGCCAGCAGCTTGGGACAACATTCACCCCTCCACTTT. This chain links TRBV7-9 with TRBJ1-6; D is possibly TRBD1 (6 bases). Germline V gives CDR1 SEHNR, CDR2 FQNEAQ (reference sequence). The CDR3 runs 13 residues. The V end lost 3 bases, the J end lost 8 bases, and 8 bases lay between the germline ends.

This clone is a singleton in its sample. The chain joins TRBV7-8 to TRBJ1-6; 7 bases line up with TRBD1. Germline lookup yields CDR1 SGHVS and CDR2 FQNEAQ. V dropped 5 bases and J dropped 10; count of bases not matched to a gene: 5. CDR3 length: 13 residues. This CDR3 is CASSDREESPLHF. The DNA of the CDR3 is TGTGCCAGCAGCGACAGGGAAGAATCACCCCTCCACTTT.

J is TRBJ2-5 and V is TRBV21-1; TRBD2 is the table's D call and was not checked against the DNA. TRBV21-1 is given as a pseudogene. The CDR3 is 14 amino acids. CDR3 sequence reads: CASSKAGGIETQYF. Here the CDR3 DNA reads TGTGCCAGCAGCAAAGCGGGGGGGATCGAGACCCAGTACTTC.

This chain uses TRBV18 with TRBJ2-5; 7 nucleotides agree with TRBD1. Germline V gene sequence: CDR1 KGHSH, CDR2 LQKENI. The V and J ends lost 3 bases and 1 base, in that order; junction bases with no gene match: 2. The CDR3 has 14 amino acids. This chain's CDR3 is CASSPGQTQETQYF. CDR3 nucleotides: TGTGCCAGCTCACCGGGACAGACCCAAGAGACCCAGTACTTC.

This clone was seen just once. The gene calls are TRBV5-1 and TRBJ2-2, with TRBD2 as a possible D gene (5 bases). The CDR3 has 14 residues. Per germline, CDR1 SGHRS and CDR2 YFSETQ. The V end was cut by 6 bases, the J end by 2 bases, with 11 bases between. The CDR3 DNA sequence: TGCGCCAGCAAATGGTCTAGCAACACCGGGGAGCTGTTTTTT. Translating it yields CASKWSSNTGELFF.

The chain combines TRBV6-1 with TRBJ1-1, with D possibly TRBD1 on 5 matching bases. CDR3 length equals 15 residues. Germline V gives CDR1 MNHNS, CDR2 SASEGT. Trimming cost V 0 bases and J 6 bases, with 14 bases left between them. The CDR3: CASSEALRWGAEAFF. The CDR3 bases are TGTGCCAGCAGTGAAGCGCTCAGGTGGGGGGCTGAAGCTTTCTTT.

The chain links TRBV5-1 to TRBJ2-7; 11 positions match TRBD2. The CDR3 is 15 residues long. J was trimmed by 3 bases and V by 0 bases; bases with no gene match: 2. The germline gives CDR1 SGHRS, CDR2 YFSETQ. The CDR3, as DNA: TGCGCCAGCAGCTTGGGCGGGACTAGCGGCTACGAGCAGTACTTC. Protein product: CASSLGGTSGYEQYF.

The V call is TRBV2, the J call TRBJ1-2; the match to TRBD1 covers 8 bases. V lost 7 bases and J lost 0; bases outside the gene matches: 7. Germline V lookup: CDR1 SNHLY, CDR2 FYNNEI. The CDR3 length is 15 residues. The chain's CDR3 is CASNPDRASNYGYTF. DNA of the CDR3: TGTGCCAGCAATCCGGACAGGGCCTCTAACTATGGCTACACCTTC.

A note on this clone: Other DNA sequences within the sample encode an identical CDR3. V is TRBV2 and J is TRBJ2-5; 15 nucleotides agree with TRBD2. This CDR3 has 16 amino acids. Germline CDR1 is SNHLY and CDR2 is FYNNEI. V gave up 5 bases and J gave up 1 base; unmatched junction bases: 2. CDR3 in DNA: TGTGCCAGCAGTTCGGGACTAGCGGGGGGCCAAGAGACCCAGTACTTC. It yields the protein CASSSGLAGGQETQYF.

The chain couples TRBV9 to TRBJ2-2, with a possible D match to TRBD2 (7 bases). The CDR3 is 18 amino acids. V was clipped by 4 bases and J by 5 bases, with 24 bases between them. Germline CDR1 SGDLS, CDR2 YYNGEE. The CDR3 nucleotides are TGTGCCAGCAGCCCCATTAGGAACGGGGGGCAGGGGACCGGGGAGCTGTTTTTT. Translated, it gives CASSPIRNGGQGTGELFF.

The CDR3: CSALTTSSYEQYF. The CDR3 DNA sequence: TGCAGCGCTTTGACAACTAGCTCCTACGAGCAGTACTTC. The V gene is TRBV29-1, the J gene TRBJ2-7; D perhaps matches TRBD2 (5 bases). V lost 7 bases and J 0 bases, leaving 13 bases between the germline ends. Per the germline V gene, CDR1 is SQVTM and CDR2 is ANQGSEA. CDR3 size: 13 residues.

The V and J genes are TRBV3-1 (or the pseudogene TRBV3-2) and TRBJ2-7; D is possibly TRBD2 (5 bases). The CDR3 extends over 15 amino acids. Germline CDR1 LGHDT, CDR2 YNNKEL (reference sequence). V was cut by 1 base and J by 5 bases, with 15 bases left in between. CDR3 protein: CASSQAIGVGDEQYF. DNA of the CDR3: TGTGCCAGCAGCCAAGCCATCGGGGTCGGGGACGAGCAGTACTTC.

The chain combines TRBV9 with TRBJ1-2; D gene unclear. The CDR3 has 16 residues. Germline CDR1 and CDR2: SGDLS and YYNGEE. Trimming cost V 0 bases and J 4 bases, with 16 bases left between them. CDR3 protein: CASSVVAGPEFYGYTF. Here the CDR3 DNA reads TGTGCCAGCAGCGTAGTGGCGGGCCCCGAATTCTATGGCTACACCTTC. Drawing the rest from reference TRBV9 and TRBJ1-2, the complete variable domain is DSGVTQTPKHLITATGQRVTLRCSPRSGDLSVYWYQQSLDQGLQFLIQYYNGEERAKGNILERFSAQQFPDLHSELNLSSLELGDSALYFCASSVVAGPEFYGYTFGSGTRLTVV.

This clone appeared once. This chain connects TRBV5-1 to TRBJ1-5, with 8 bases lining up with TRBD1. The CDR3 contains 14 residues. V shed 2 bases and J 4 bases; nucleotides not matched to a gene: 2. The germline V gene has CDR1 SGHRS and CDR2 YFSETQ. The CDR3 DNA reads TGCGCCAGCAGCTTCGGACAGGGAAATCAGCCCCAGCATTTT. It codes for CASSFGQGNQPQHF.

This sequence joins TRBV9 and TRBJ2-7; 9 bases are shared with TRBD1. The CDR3 has 14 amino acids. The junction had 5 bases not matched to a gene; V was cut back by 3 bases and J by 4 bases. CDR1 SGDLS and CDR2 YYNGEE come from the germline V gene. The CDR3, as DNA: TGTGCCAGCAGCGCTGGGGACAGGGAATACGAGCAGTACTTC. It translates to CASSAGDREYEQYF.

This clone was seen only a few times. The V and J genes are TRBV7-9 and TRBJ1-1, with TRBD1 identical over 7 bases. From germline, CDR1 is SEHNR and CDR2 FQNEAQ (reference sequence). J gave up 0 bases and V 5 bases, and 9 bases lay outside the gene matches. This CDR3 is 16 amino acids long. CDR3 protein: CASSPRGGQLNTEAFF. The CDR3 DNA is TGTGCCAGCAGCCCCCGGGGGGGACAGTTGAACACTGAAGCTTTCTTT.

J is TRBJ2-7 and V is TRBV5-4, with 9 bases matching TRBD1. The CDR3 extends over 14 amino acids. The germline V gene encodes CDR1 SGHNT and CDR2 YYREEE (reference sequence). Unmatched junction bases numbered 6, after V lost 2 bases and J lost 6 bases. The CDR3: CASSLSGTGSEQYF. DNA of the CDR3: TGTGCCAGCAGCTTATCCGGGACAGGGAGCGAGCAGTACTTC.

The chain recombines TRBV29-1 with TRBJ2-7; D might be TRBD2 (6 bases). V gave up 3 bases and J gave up 2 bases, with 11 bases separating them. CDR1 SQVTM and CDR2 ANQGSEA come from the germline V gene. The CDR3 covers 13 residues. CDR3 coding DNA: TGCAGCGTTGATACGGGAGAGGCCTACGAGCAGTACTTC. It codes for CSVDTGEAYEQYF.

This clone was recorded only once. The chain has TRBV4-1 and TRBJ1-5; D not certain. CDR3 length equals 15 residues. Germline values: CDR1 MGHRA, CDR2 YSYEKL. Between the trimmed V and J ends, which lost 4 bases and 6 bases, there was a span of 16 bases. CDR3 sequence reads: CASSPKAVPGQPQHF. The CDR3 region has the DNA TGCGCCAGCAGCCCCAAGGCCGTCCCAGGTCAGCCCCAGCATTTT.